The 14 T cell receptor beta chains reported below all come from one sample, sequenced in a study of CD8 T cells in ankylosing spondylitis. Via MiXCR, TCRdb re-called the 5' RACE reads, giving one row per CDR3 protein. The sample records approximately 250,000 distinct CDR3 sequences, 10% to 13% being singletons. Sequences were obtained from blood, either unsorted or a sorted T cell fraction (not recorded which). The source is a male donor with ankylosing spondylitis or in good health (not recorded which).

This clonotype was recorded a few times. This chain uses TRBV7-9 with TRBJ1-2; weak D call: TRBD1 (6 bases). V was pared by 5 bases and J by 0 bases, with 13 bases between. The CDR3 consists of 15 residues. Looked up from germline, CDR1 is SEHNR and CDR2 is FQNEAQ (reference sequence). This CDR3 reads CASSPIGTTNYGYTF. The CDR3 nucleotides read TGTGCCAGCAGCCCAATCGGGACAACTAACTATGGCTACACCTTC.

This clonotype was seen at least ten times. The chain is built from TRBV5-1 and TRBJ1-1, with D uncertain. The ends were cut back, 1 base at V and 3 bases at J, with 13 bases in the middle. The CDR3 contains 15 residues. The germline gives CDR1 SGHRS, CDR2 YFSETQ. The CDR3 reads CASSLLGPRDTEAFF. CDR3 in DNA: TGCGCCAGCAGCTTGCTCGGACCACGGGACACTGAAGCTTTCTTT.

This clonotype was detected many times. CDR3 in DNA: TGTGCCACCAGCAGAGAACGCCTGGGGATGGAGACCCAGTACTTC. Translation gives CATSRERLGMETQYF. The chain has TRBV15 and TRBJ2-5; D gene ambiguous. The CDR3 consists of 15 residues. V was cut by 0 bases and J by 5 bases, with 13 bases left in between. The V gene's germline CDR1 is LNHNV and CDR2 YYDKDF (reference sequence).

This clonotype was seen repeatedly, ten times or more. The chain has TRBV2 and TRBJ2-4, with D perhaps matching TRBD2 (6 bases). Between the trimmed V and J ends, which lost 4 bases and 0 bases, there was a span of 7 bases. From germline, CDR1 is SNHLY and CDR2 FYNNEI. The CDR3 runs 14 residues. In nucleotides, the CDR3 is TGTGCCAGCAGTGCCGGGAGAGCCAAAAACATTCAGTACTTC. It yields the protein CASSAGRAKNIQYF.

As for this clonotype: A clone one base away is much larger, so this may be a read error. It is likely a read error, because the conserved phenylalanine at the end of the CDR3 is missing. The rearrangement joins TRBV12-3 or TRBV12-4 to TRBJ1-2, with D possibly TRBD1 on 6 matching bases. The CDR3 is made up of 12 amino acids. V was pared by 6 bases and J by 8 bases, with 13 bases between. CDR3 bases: TGTGCCAGCAGCCTACAGGGAGGCGGCTACACCATC. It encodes CASSLQGGGYTI.

The CDR3 protein is CSARTSGAYNEQFF. CDR3 nucleotide sequence: TGCAGTGCGAGGACTAGCGGGGCTTACAATGAGCAGTTCTTC. The chain carries TRBV20-1 and TRBJ2-1, with 12 nucleotides matching TRBD2. CDR1 is DFQATT, CDR2 SNEGSKA, per germline (reference sequence). V shed 6 bases, J shed 4 bases, and the junction held 4 bases outside the gene matches. The length of the CDR3 is 14 residues.

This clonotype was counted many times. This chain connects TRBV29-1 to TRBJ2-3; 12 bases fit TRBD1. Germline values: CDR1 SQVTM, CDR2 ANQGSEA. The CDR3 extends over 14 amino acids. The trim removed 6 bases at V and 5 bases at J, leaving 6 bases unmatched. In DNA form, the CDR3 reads TGCAGCGTCGGGGACAGGGGGCAAGTAGATACGCAGTATTTT. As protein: CSVGDRGQVDTQYF.

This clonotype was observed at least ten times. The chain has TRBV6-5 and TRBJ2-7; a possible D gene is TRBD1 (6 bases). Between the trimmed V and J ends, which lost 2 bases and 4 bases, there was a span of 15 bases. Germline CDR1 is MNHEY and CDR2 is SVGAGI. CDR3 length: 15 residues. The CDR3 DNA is TGTGCCAGCAGTTACAGTGGCAGGGGTGAATACGAGCAGTACTTC. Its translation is CASSYSGRGEYEQYF.

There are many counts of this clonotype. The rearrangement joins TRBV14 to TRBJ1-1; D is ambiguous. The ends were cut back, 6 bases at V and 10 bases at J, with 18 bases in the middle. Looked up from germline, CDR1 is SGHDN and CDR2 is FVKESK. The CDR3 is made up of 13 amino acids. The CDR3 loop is CASSPLGVMAAFF. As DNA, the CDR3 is TGTGCCAGCAGTCCTCTTGGGGTGATGGCAGCTTTCTTT.

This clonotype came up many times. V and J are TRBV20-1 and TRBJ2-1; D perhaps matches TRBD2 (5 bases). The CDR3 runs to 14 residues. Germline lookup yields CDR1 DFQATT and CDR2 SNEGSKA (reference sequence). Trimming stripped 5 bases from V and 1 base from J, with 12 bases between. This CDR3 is CSALGRGSYNEQFF. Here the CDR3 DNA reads TGCAGTGCTCTAGGGAGAGGGTCCTACAATGAGCAGTTCTTC.

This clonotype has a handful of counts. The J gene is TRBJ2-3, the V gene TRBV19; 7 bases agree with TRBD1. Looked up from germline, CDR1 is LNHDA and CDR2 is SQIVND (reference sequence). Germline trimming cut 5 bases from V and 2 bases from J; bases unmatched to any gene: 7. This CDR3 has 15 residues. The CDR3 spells CASSPGDRNTDTQYF. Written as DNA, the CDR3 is TGTGCCAGTAGTCCCGGGGACAGAAACACAGATACGCAGTATTTT.

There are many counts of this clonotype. CDR3 coding DNA: TGCGCCAGCAGCTTCGTACAGGGAGAGACCCAGTACTTC. Its translation is CASSFVQGETQYF. The chain links TRBV4-1 to TRBJ2-5; perhaps TRBD1 as D (6 bases). CDR1 and CDR2 (germline): MGHRA, YSYEKL. The CDR3 loop spans 13 amino acids. Between the trimmed V and J ends, which lost 5 bases and 4 bases, there was a span of 11 bases.

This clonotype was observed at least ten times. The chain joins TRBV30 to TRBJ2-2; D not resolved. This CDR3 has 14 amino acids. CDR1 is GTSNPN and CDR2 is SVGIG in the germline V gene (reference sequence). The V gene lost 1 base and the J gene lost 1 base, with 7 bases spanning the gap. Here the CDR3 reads CAWSATLNTGELFF. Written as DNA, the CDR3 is TGTGCCTGGAGTGCCACTTTGAACACCGGGGAGCTGTTTTTT. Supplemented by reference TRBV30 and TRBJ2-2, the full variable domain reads SQTIHQWPATLVQPVGSPLSLECTVEGTSNPNLYWYRQAAGRGLQLLFYSVGIGQISSEVPQNLSASRPQDRQFILSSKKLLLSDSGFYLCAWSATLNTGELFFGEGSRLTVL.

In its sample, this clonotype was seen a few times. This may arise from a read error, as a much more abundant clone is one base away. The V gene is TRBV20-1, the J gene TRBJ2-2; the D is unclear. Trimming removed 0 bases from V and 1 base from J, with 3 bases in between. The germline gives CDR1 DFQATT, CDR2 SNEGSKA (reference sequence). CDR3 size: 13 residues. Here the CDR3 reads CSARDENTGELFF. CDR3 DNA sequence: TGCAGTGCTAGAGATGAGAACACCGGGGAGCTGTTTTTT.